The 13 T cell receptor beta chains presented below share a single source sample, sequenced in a study of blood T cell repertoires in COVID-19. Profiled with immunoSEQ multiplex PCR; TCRdb holds only in-frame clones, not every one. The sample holds some 330,000 clones, around nine tenths seen once. The specimen sequenced was peripheral blood. The receptors here all came from a woman aged 45-60 years with active or convalescent COVID-19.

The V call is TRBV2, the J call TRBJ2-5; maybe TRBD2 (6 bases). V was pared by 4 bases and J by 2 bases, with 20 bases between. The germline V gene encodes CDR1 SNHLY and CDR2 FYNNEI. This CDR3 is built from 17 residues. The CDR3 spells CASSVSDPRGGQETQYF. As DNA, the CDR3 is TGTGCCAGCAGTGTATCCGATCCACGAGGAGGGCAAGAGACCCAGTACTTC.

The J gene is TRBJ1-1, the V gene TRBV14, with D possibly being TRBD1 (6 bases). V was trimmed by 3 bases and J by 10 bases, leaving 15 bases between them. Germline V gene lookup returns CDR1 SGHDN and CDR2 FVKESK. The CDR3 has 13 amino acids. The CDR3 DNA sequence: TGTGCCAGCAGCCAGAGACAGGTCACCGGAGCTTTCTTT. It yields the protein CASSQRQVTGAFF.

V and J are TRBV28 and TRBJ1-2; D uncertain. V was trimmed by 7 bases and J by 6 bases, leaving 15 bases between them. Germline lookup yields CDR1 MDHEN and CDR2 SYDVKM. This CDR3 contains 13 residues. The CDR3 DNA is TGTGCCAGCAACTATCGGGGAACGAATGGCTACACCTTC. Amino acid sequence: CASNYRGTNGYTF.

The chain carries TRBV4-2 and TRBJ2-3; D is uncertain. Trimming took 0 bases from V and 5 from J, leaving 15 bases between them. The germline gives CDR1 LGHNA, CDR2 YNFKEQ. The CDR3 spans 16 residues. Here the CDR3 reads CASSQENNNYLDTQYF. The CDR3 coding sequence is TGTGCCAGCAGCCAAGAAAATAATAACTACTTAGATACGCAGTATTTT.

This chain joins TRBV28 and TRBJ1-1; 9 bases fit TRBD1. CDR3 length: 14 residues. J gave up 5 bases and V 2 bases, and 3 bases lay outside the gene matches. Germline V lookup: CDR1 MDHEN, CDR2 SYDVKM. CDR3 residues: CASSLGTGRTEAFF. CDR3 in DNA: TGTGCCAGCAGTTTAGGGACAGGGAGGACTGAAGCTTTCTTT.

The V gene is TRBV27, the J gene TRBJ1-5; D is uncertain. CDR3 length: 13 residues. V gave up 0 bases and J gave up 9 bases, with 9 bases separating them. Germline CDR1 reads MNHEY; CDR2 reads SMNVEV (reference sequence). DNA for the CDR3: TGTGCCAGCAGTTTATCGGCAGGCTCGCCCCAGCATTTT. It translates to CASSLSAGSPQHF.

The chain couples TRBV11-2 to TRBJ1-1; TRBD1 is a possible D gene (5 bases). The CDR3 length is 16 residues. V was pared by 5 bases and J by 1 base, with 17 bases between. CDR1 and CDR2 from the germline V gene are SGHAT and FQNNGV. The CDR3 spells CASSPGPIVGNTEAFF. For the CDR3, the DNA is TGTGCCAGCAGCCCAGGGCCGATAGTGGGGAACACTGAAGCTTTCTTT. The entire variable domain, with the rest obtained from reference TRBV11-2 and TRBJ1-1, is as follows: EAGVAQSPRYKIIEKRQSVAFWCNPISGHATLYWYQQILGQGPKLLIQFQNNGVVDDSQLPKDRFSAERLKGVDSTLKIQPAKLEDSAVYLCASSPGPIVGNTEAFFGQGTRLTVV.

The chain is built from TRBV27 and TRBJ1-1; D unclear. The CDR3 has 13 amino acids. Deletions cut 2 bases from V and 1 base from J, with 5 bases between. The germline gives CDR1 MNHEY, CDR2 SMNVEV (reference sequence). CDR3: CASSLRQNTEAFF. The DNA of the CDR3 is TGTGCCAGCAGTTTAAGACAGAACACTGAAGCTTTCTTT.

The V gene is TRBV6-2 or TRBV6-3, the J gene TRBJ1-3; 12 nucleotides line up with TRBD1. Germline trimming cut 3 bases from V and 0 bases from J; bases unmatched to any gene: 9. The CDR3 has 19 residues. CDR1 is MNHEY and CDR2 is SVGEGT in the germline V gene. The CDR3 loop reads CASSYLPGQGAFSGNTIYF. The DNA of the CDR3 is TGTGCCAGCAGTTATCTTCCGGGACAGGGGGCCTTCTCTGGAAACACCATATATTTT.

The V call is TRBV4-2, the J call TRBJ1-3, with 8 nucleotides matching TRBD1. V lost 3 bases, J lost 2 bases, and 0 bases stayed unmatched. CDR3 length: 14 amino acids. Germline CDR1 and CDR2: LGHNA and YNFKEQ. The DNA of the CDR3 is TGTGCCAGCAGCCAGGGACAGGCTGGAAACACCATATATTTT. Its protein is CASSQGQAGNTIYF.

The chain has TRBV18 and TRBJ2-1, with TRBD2 matching over 7 bases. The germline V gene encodes CDR1 KGHSH and CDR2 LQKENI. The CDR3 covers 15 residues. After removal of 3 bases from V and 2 bases from J, the junction contained 4 bases not matched to a gene. DNA for the CDR3: TGTGCCAGCTCACCTCCGGGACTAACCTACAATGAGCAGTTCTTC. The encoded protein is CASSPPGLTYNEQFF.

This sequence joins TRBV7-9 and TRBJ1-3; 11 bases align to TRBD1. The CDR3 extends over 18 amino acids. The germline gives CDR1 SEHNR, CDR2 FQNEAQ (reference sequence). The V segment lost 0 bases and the J segment 1 base; nucleotides outside the gene matches: 5. This CDR3 is CASSLAGTGGISGNTIYF. In DNA, the CDR3 is TGTGCCAGCAGCTTAGCCGGGACAGGGGGGATATCTGGAAACACCATATATTTT.

This clone was seen a handful of times. The chain employs TRBV27 and TRBJ1-2; 7 positions agree with TRBD1. V gave up 6 bases and J gave up 3 bases; unmatched junction bases: 4. The CDR3 covers 13 residues. CDR1 MNHEY and CDR2 SMNVEV come from the germline V gene (reference sequence). The CDR3 is CASRHTGDYGYTF. In nucleotides, the CDR3 is TGTGCCAGCAGACATACAGGGGACTATGGCTACACCTTC.